One and the same sample provided the 24 T cell receptor beta chains below, sequenced in a study of molecular identifiers for immune sequencing clone quantification (dated by TCRdb to the late 2010s). To prepare the library, PCR was applied. Instrument on record: NextSeq 500. TCRdb reanalyzed the raw reads on its own, using fastp at Q25 for trimming and MiXCR for clone calling, and kept in-frame beta chains. Rows merge per CDR3 protein into single entries with the most common DNA and genes. In this sample the table shows a few hundred thousand distinct CDR3 sequences, roughly a quarter of which occur a single time. The top ten clones comprise 0.65% to 0.95% of the sample. Sequencing used naive CD8+ T cells from blood, with Jurkat cell RNA spiked in. The sample's cell subset or site label is to be understood as: FACS-sorted CD8+CD4-CCR7+CD45RA+ naive T cells. The receptor set was obtained from a human donor in good health. Some libraries in this study had Jurkat cell RNA spiked in.

The chain uses TRBV7-2 and TRBJ2-7; D may match TRBD1 or TRBD2 (6 bases each). Germline values: CDR1 SGHTA, CDR2 FQGNSA. This CDR3 has 13 amino acids. The V and J ends lost 4 bases and 4 bases respectively, with 11 bases between them. The CDR3 DNA follows: TGTGCCAGCAGCTCGATAGGGGGGTACGAGCAGTACTTC. This gives the protein CASSSIGGYEQYF.

This clonotype has at least ten counts. V and J are TRBV15 and TRBJ2-2, with TRBD1 matching 9 bases. The germline V gene encodes CDR1 LNHNV and CDR2 YYDKDF (reference sequence). There are 17 residues in the CDR3. V was clipped by 1 base and J by 3 bases; unmatched bases: 6. In nucleotides, the CDR3 is TGTGCCACCAGCAGAGTGTTGGACAGGGGATACACCGGGGAGCTGTTTTTT. This sequence encodes CATSRVLDRGYTGELFF.

This clonotype was seen repeatedly, ten times or more. The chain has TRBV24-1 and TRBJ2-3; 10 nucleotides line up with TRBD2. V lost 4 bases, J lost 4 bases, and 4 bases stayed unmatched. This CDR3 contains 15 residues. Germline assignment: CDR1 KGHDR and CDR2 SFDVKD. The CDR3 sequence: CATSEPGTSADTQYF. The CDR3 DNA follows: TGTGCCACCAGTGAACCCGGGACTAGCGCAGATACGCAGTATTTT.

This clonotype has a count of ten or more. This chain links TRBV13 with TRBJ1-1; no reliable D call. This CDR3 is built from 11 residues. Trimming cost V 4 bases and J 5 bases, with 5 bases left between them. The germline V gene has CDR1 PRHDT and CDR2 FYEKMQ (reference sequence). The CDR3 protein is CASSSQTEAFF. CDR3 sequence (DNA): TGTGCCAGCAGCTCTCAAACTGAAGCTTTCTTT.

This clonotype was observed at least ten times. This chain connects TRBV4-2 to TRBJ2-3; 8 nucleotides align to TRBD2. After removal of 4 bases from V and 3 bases from J, the junction contained 6 bases not matched to a gene. The CDR3 is 15 amino acids. The V gene's germline CDR1 is LGHNA and CDR2 YNFKEQ. CDR3 region: CASSPIAGTTDTQYF. The CDR3 DNA follows: TGTGCCAGCAGCCCGATAGCGGGAACTACAGATACGCAGTATTTT.

This clonotype has a handful of counts. The chain employs TRBV7-6 and TRBJ2-3; D is unresolved. Germline CDR1 and CDR2: SGHVS and FNYEAQ. CDR3 length equals 13 residues. Trimming took off 0 bases at V and 6 bases at J, with 7 bases between the two ends. In DNA form, the CDR3 reads TGTGCCAGCAGCTTAGCTAACGAGGATACGCAGTATTTT. It specifies CASSLANEDTQYF.

This clonotype was found a few times. The chain employs TRBV29-1 and TRBJ2-3; no firm D call. Germline V gives CDR1 SQVTM, CDR2 ANQGSEA. The CDR3 sequence is 15 residues long. Trimming removed 4 bases from V and 3 bases from J, with 17 bases in between. CDR3 coding DNA: TGCAGCGTTGTCCCGGTGCCCCTGGGGACAGATACGCAGTATTTT. Protein: CSVVPVPLGTDTQYF.

This chain uses TRBV20-1 with TRBJ2-1; tentative D call: TRBD2 (5 bases). The germline V and J ends were trimmed by 4 bases and 1 base, with 14 bases remaining between them. The germline V gene has CDR1 DFQATT and CDR2 SNEGSKA (reference sequence). This CDR3 is 15 amino acids long. CDR3 sequence reads: CSAKDRGRSYNEQFF. CDR3 DNA: TGCAGTGCTAAGGATCGGGGAAGGTCCTACAATGAGCAGTTCTTC.

Comment on this clonotype: A much larger clone differs from this one at a single base, so this may be a read error. This sequence joins TRBV5-3 and TRBJ2-3, with 9 bases that match TRBD1. TRBV5-3 is marked as an open reading frame, function uncertain. The CDR3 sequence is 16 residues long. Trimming at V came to 10 bases and at J to 2 bases, leaving 14 bases not matched to a gene. The CDR3 DNA sequence: TGTGCCGGCAGCCCACATGGACAGGGGCCCACAGATACGCAGTATTTT. Translated: CAGSPHGQGPTDTQYF.

This clonotype has ten or more counts. DNA for the CDR3: TGTGCCAGCAGCTTGGACAGTCGCTATAGCAATCAGCCCCAGCATTTT. Translated: CASSLDSRYSNQPQHF. The gene calls are TRBV7-2 and TRBJ1-5, with D possibly TRBD1 on 6 matching bases. Trimming shortened V by 3 bases and J by 0 bases, and 12 bases separated the two germline ends. Germline values: CDR1 SGHTA, CDR2 FQGNSA. The CDR3 contains 16 residues.

Remarks on this clonotype: This may be a read error: a much more frequent sequence differs by one nucleotide. The chain employs TRBV4-1 and TRBJ2-7, with TRBD2 matching 9 bases. The CDR3 spans 17 residues. Per the germline V gene, CDR1 is MGHRA and CDR2 is YSYEKL. CDR3 residues: CASSQSLASGVEYEHYF. CDR3 DNA: TGCGCCAGCAGCCAAAGTTTGGCTAGCGGGGTGGAGTACGAGCATTACTTC.

This clonotype appeared a few times. The CDR3 DNA reads as TGTGCCAGCAGCTACAAGAACACTGAAGCTTTCTTT. Amino acids: CASSYKNTEAFF. The J gene is TRBJ1-1, the V gene TRBV2; D is unclear. Looked up from germline, CDR1 is SNHLY and CDR2 is FYNNEI. The CDR3 totals 12 residues. Trimming left V 6 bases short and J 1 base short, with 6 bases between.

On this clonotype itself: A read error is possible here, since a much larger clone lies one base away. The rearrangement uses TRBV28 and TRBJ2-7, with 8 bases that match TRBD2. V lost 4 bases, J lost 5 bases, and 1 base stayed unmatched. Looked up from germline, CDR1 is MDHEN and CDR2 is SYDVKM. This CDR3 is built from 12 residues. CDR3 amino acids: CASSSRGDEQYF. The CDR3 nucleotides read TGTGCCAGCAGTTCGCGGGGGGACGAGCAGTACTTC.

This chain links TRBV29-1 with TRBJ2-7; D might be TRBD1 (7 bases). The V end lost 3 bases, the J end lost 3 bases, and 21 bases lay between the germline ends. Germline lookup yields CDR1 SQVTM and CDR2 ANQGSEA. This CDR3 comprises 16 residues. The CDR3 loop is CSVELVQGGANYEQYF. The CDR3 DNA follows: TGCAGCGTTGAGTTAGTTCAGGGGGGCGCGAACTACGAGCAGTACTTC.

This clonotype was seen ten or more times. This chain connects TRBV4-2 to TRBJ1-4; 9 bases line up with TRBD1. Unmatched junction bases numbered 3, after V lost 3 bases and J lost 7 bases. This CDR3 region has 14 residues. Per germline, CDR1 LGHNA and CDR2 YNFKEQ. CDR3 bases: TGTGCCAGCAGCCACGGACAGGGGAGTGAAAAACTGTTTTTT. It translates to CASSHGQGSEKLFF.

The chain couples TRBV29-1 to TRBJ1-1, with 8 bases identical to TRBD1. V gave up 3 bases and J gave up 4 bases; unmatched junction bases: 7. The CDR3 consists of 14 residues. Germline CDR1 SQVTM, CDR2 ANQGSEA. The CDR3 loop reads CSVERAGGVTEAFF. CDR3 sequence (DNA): TGCAGCGTTGAGAGGGCAGGGGGCGTCACTGAAGCTTTCTTT.

This clonotype was found many times. This sequence joins TRBV5-6 and TRBJ2-7; TRBD1 is a possible D gene (5 bases). V gave up 0 bases and J gave up 6 bases, with 10 bases separating them. From germline, CDR1 is SGHDT and CDR2 YYEEEE. The CDR3 covers 13 residues. In DNA form, the CDR3 reads TGTGCCAGCAGCTTGGGAGGCAGGGCCGAGCAGTACTTC. It yields the protein CASSLGGRAEQYF.

This clonotype was seen at least ten times. A read error may account for a junction end that differs from germline. The chain joins TRBV5-3 to TRBJ1-3, with 9 bases matching TRBD1. Being an ORF, TRBV5-3 has a function that is uncertain. CDR3 length: 15 amino acids. The CDR3 loop reads CASSLGTGSGNTIYF. The CDR3 coding sequence is TGTGCCAGCAGCTTGGGGACAGGGTCTGGAAACACCATATATTTT.

The chain recombines TRBV29-1 with TRBJ1-1; D remains unclear. The CDR3 has 13 residues. Trimming stripped 7 bases from V and 8 bases from J, with 20 bases between. Germline CDR1 reads SQVTM; CDR2 reads ANQGSEA. CDR3 loop: CSAQVEAGGEAFF. DNA for the CDR3: TGCAGCGCCCAGGTTGAGGCAGGTGGAGAAGCTTTCTTT.

This clonotype was seen a few times. This chain connects TRBV20-1 to TRBJ2-3, with a tentative D call TRBD1 (5 bases). Trimming pared 2 bases from V and 2 bases from J, leaving 11 bases between. The CDR3 is made up of 14 amino acids. CDR1 and CDR2 (germline): DFQATT, SNEGSKA (reference sequence). The CDR3 reads CSARIGVYTDTQYF. In nucleotides, the CDR3 is TGCAGTGCTAGAATAGGGGTATACACAGATACGCAGTATTTT.

V and J are TRBV27 and TRBJ1-1; D is perhaps TRBD1 (6 bases). V gave up 7 bases and J gave up 7 bases, with 16 bases separating them. Germline V gives CDR1 MNHEY, CDR2 SMNVEV (reference sequence). This CDR3 contains 13 residues. The CDR3 region is CASTYGGLGEAFF. The CDR3 DNA follows: TGTGCCAGCACGTACGGGGGCTTGGGTGAAGCTTTCTTT.

This clonotype was picked up a small number of times. This rearrangement joins TRBV12-3 or TRBV12-4 to TRBJ2-5; TRBD1 agrees at 12 bases. This CDR3 is 15 amino acids long. The junction had 7 bases not matched to a gene; V was cut back by 6 bases and J by 5 bases. CDR3 nucleotide sequence: TGTGCCAGCAGAAGGGACAGGGGGCGCGATGAGACCCAGTACTTC. This translates into CASRRDRGRDETQYF.

In DNA, the CDR3 is TGTGCCAGCAGCCCCACAGGGGCTGGCGGGGAGCTGTTTTTT. It is translated as CASSPTGAGGELFF. V and J are TRBV7-9 and TRBJ2-2; 7 bases are a match to TRBD1. The CDR3 runs 14 residues. Germline CDR1 SEHNR, CDR2 FQNEAQ (reference sequence). Losses at the gene ends were 5 bases for V and 7 bases for J; bases not matched to a gene: 7.

The chain recombines TRBV28 with TRBJ2-7, with 11 bases matching TRBD1. CDR1 MDHEN and CDR2 SYDVKM come from the germline V gene. The CDR3 contains 15 residues. Trimming took 6 bases from V and 1 from J; bases not matched to a gene: 5. CDR3 region: CASSTGQGASYEQYF. DNA for the CDR3: TGTGCCAGCAGCACCGGACAGGGGGCATCCTACGAGCAGTACTTC.